This T cell receptor (beta chain) comes out of a study of T cells in Graves' hyperthyroidism and ophthalmopathy. Researchers took RNA transcripts and amplified the TCR beta CDR3 regions from them. HTBI primers were used for first-round RT-PCR of the TCR CDR3. From the multiplex PCR reads, TCRdb called clonotypes with MiXCR, one entry per CDR3 protein. The data contain fewer than 350,000 distinct CDR3 sequences, roughly 18% of them singletons. Disease lasting under 3 months, a NOSPECS grade of at least 4, and a Clinical Activity Score of at least 3 were features of the ophthalmopathy patients. Those patients with uncontrolled infection, other autoimmune disease, pregnancy or lactation were excluded. The diagnoses drew upon clinical symptoms, serum thyroxine and TRAb, thyroid ultrasound and orbital computed tomography. Ten or more counts support this clonotype. After removal of 5 bases from V and 1 base from J, the junction contained 5 bases not matched to a gene. The CDR3 is 17 residues long.

This chain uses TRBV12-3 or TRBV12-4 with TRBJ2-2; TRBD2 matches 12 bases. This clonotype was obtained from a woman between 40 and 55 years old with Graves' ophthalmopathy. What was sequenced was blood. The DNA for the CDR3 is TGTGCCAGCAGTCCTCCACTAGCGGGAGGGAACACCGGGGAGCTGTTTTTT. It specifies CASSPPLAGGNTGELFF.